This paragraph reports one TCR beta chain. Antigen: not known. The germline V gene encodes CDR1 MDHEN and CDR2 SYDVKM. Between the trimmed V and J ends, which lost 5 bases and 9 bases, there was a span of 20 bases. The CDR3 is 15 residues long. This sample was taken from a study of cytomegalovirus exposure and HLA in healthy donors. Primers included in the PCR were 60 Vbeta and 13 Jbeta primers. The assay was immunoSEQ multiplex PCR, and TCRdb's table has in-frame clones only and misses some. Recorded for this sample: approximately 50,000 clones. General study points: A later analysis showed HLA-associated TCR beta chains outstripping equally common others in clonal expansion. Segments of the TCR beta V type were, in most cases, productive about 87% or about 30% of the time in an earlier analysis.

The origin of this receptor is a male donor in good health and CMV-seropositive. The V call is TRBV28, the J call TRBJ2-1; D may be TRBD2 (7 bases). Input material: PBMCs. CDR3 bases: TGTGCCAGCAGTACTCCGAGGGGGGGCAGGTCTGAGCAGTTCTTC. It specifies CASSTPRGGRSEQFF.